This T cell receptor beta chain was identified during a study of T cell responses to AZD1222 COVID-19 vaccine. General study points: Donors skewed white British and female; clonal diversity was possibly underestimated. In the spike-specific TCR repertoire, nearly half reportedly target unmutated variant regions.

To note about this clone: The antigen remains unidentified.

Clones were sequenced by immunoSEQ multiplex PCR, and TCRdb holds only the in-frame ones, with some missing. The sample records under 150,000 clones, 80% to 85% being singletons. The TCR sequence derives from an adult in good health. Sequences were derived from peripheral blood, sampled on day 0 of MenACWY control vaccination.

This chain's CDR3 is CASSIDWTGTDTQYF. As DNA, the CDR3 is TGTGCCAGTAGTATAGACTGGACGGGCACAGATACGCAGTATTTT. This chain links TRBV19 with TRBJ2-3; D is uncertain. Looked up from germline, CDR1 is LNHDA and CDR2 is SQIVND (reference sequence). Trimming left V 0 bases short and J 1 base short, with 8 bases between. This CDR3 comprises 15 residues. Filled out from reference TRBV19 and TRBJ2-3, the complete variable domain reads DGGITQSPKYLFRKEGQNVTLSCEQNLNHDAMYWYRQDPGQGLRLIYYSQIVNDFQKGDIAEGYSVSREKKESFPLTVTSAQKNPTAFYLCASSIDWTGTDTQYFGPGTRLTVL.